The T cell receptor beta chain described here comes from a study of human CD8 memory T cell subsets. Negative magnetic separation was used for the enrichment of total CD8+ T cells. Duplicate vials of over 140,000 sorted CD8+ T cells per subset supplied the RNA. UMI-labeled 5' RACE was used, and it produced the TCR beta libraries. With the 5' RACE reads reprocessed, TCRdb shows one record per CDR3 protein and no DNA. In all, the sample yields about 18,000 distinct CDR3 sequences. The germline V gene encodes CDR1 MRHNA and CDR2 SNTAGT. The CDR3 has 13 amino acids. Sequencing was done on a sample of CD8+ T cells from PBMCs. V gene TRBV6-4 combines with J gene TRBJ1-1; no DNA is available, so the TRBD1 call from TCRdb remains unchecked. The sequence was obtained from a human donor in good health. The CDR3 region is CASQGDRNTEAFF.